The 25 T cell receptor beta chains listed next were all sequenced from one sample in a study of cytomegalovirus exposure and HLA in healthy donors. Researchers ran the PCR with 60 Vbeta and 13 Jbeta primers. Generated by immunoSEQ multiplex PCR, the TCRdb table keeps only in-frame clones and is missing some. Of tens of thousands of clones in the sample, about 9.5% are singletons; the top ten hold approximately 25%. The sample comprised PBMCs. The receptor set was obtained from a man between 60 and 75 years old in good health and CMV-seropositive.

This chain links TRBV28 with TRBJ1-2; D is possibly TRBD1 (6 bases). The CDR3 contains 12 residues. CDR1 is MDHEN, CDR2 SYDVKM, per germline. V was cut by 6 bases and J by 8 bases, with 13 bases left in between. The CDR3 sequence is CASRPGGGGYTF. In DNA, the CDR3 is TGTGCCAGCAGACCGGGAGGGGGAGGCTACACCTTC.

CDR3 sequence reads: CASSLDLAKNIQYF. DNA for the CDR3: TGTGCCAGCAGCTTGGATCTAGCCAAAAACATTCAGTACTTC. The V and J genes are TRBV5-6 and TRBJ2-4; D gene ambiguous. Germline lookup yields CDR1 SGHDT and CDR2 YYEEEE. V lost 0 bases, J lost 0 bases, and 4 bases lay in between. The CDR3 covers 14 residues.

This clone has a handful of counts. As DNA, the CDR3 is TGTGCCAGCAGTTTAAGGGGAGGCAGGTGGCAAAACATTCAGTACTTC. This gives the protein CASSLRGGRWQNIQYF. This chain links TRBV27 with TRBJ2-4; D possibly corresponds to TRBD2 (6 bases). The V end was cut by 2 bases, the J end by 5 bases, with 16 bases between. There are 16 residues in the CDR3. The germline gives CDR1 MNHEY, CDR2 SMNVEV (reference sequence).

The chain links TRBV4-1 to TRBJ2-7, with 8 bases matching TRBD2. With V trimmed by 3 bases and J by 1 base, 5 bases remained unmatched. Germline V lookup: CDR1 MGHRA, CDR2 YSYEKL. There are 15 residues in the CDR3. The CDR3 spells CASSQTLAASYEQYF. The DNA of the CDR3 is TGCGCCAGCAGCCAGACACTAGCGGCGTCCTACGAGCAGTACTTC.

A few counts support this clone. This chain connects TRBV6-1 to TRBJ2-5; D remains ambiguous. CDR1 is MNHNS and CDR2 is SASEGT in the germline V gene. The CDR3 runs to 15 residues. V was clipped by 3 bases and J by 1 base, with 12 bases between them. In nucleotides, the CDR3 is TGTGCCAGCAGTGATAGTATTTGGAGCCAAGAGACCCAGTACTTC. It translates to CASSDSIWSQETQYF.

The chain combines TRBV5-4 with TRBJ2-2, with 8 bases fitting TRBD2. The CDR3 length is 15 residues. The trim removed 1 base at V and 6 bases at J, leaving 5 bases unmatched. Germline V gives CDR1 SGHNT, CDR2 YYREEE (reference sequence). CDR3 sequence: CASSLRLASAGELFF. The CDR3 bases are TGTGCCAGCAGCTTGAGACTAGCGAGCGCCGGGGAGCTGTTTTTT.

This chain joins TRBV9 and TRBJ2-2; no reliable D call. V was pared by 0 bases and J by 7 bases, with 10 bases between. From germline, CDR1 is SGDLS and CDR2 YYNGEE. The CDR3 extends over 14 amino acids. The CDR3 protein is CASSVAFAGGELFF. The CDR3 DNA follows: TGTGCCAGCAGCGTAGCTTTTGCAGGCGGGGAGCTGTTTTTT.

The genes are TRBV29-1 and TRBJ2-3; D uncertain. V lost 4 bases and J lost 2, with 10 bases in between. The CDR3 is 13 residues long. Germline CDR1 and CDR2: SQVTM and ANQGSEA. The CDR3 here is CSVGGSYTDTQYF. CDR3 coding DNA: TGCAGCGTTGGAGGTTCCTACACAGATACGCAGTATTTT.

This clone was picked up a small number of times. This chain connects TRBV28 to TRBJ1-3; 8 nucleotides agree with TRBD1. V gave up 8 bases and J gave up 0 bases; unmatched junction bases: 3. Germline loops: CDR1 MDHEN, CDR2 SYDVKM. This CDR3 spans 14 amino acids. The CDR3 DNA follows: TGTGCCAGCGGACAGGGCGTCTCTGGAAACACCATATATTTT. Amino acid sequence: CASGQGVSGNTIYF.

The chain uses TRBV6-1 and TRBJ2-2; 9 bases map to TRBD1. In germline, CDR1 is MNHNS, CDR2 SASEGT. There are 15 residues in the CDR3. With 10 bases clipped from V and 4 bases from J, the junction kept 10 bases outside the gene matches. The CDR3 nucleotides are TGTGCCACCAAGGTGGACAGGGGAGGCACCGGGGAGCTGTTTTTT. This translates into CATKVDRGGTGELFF.

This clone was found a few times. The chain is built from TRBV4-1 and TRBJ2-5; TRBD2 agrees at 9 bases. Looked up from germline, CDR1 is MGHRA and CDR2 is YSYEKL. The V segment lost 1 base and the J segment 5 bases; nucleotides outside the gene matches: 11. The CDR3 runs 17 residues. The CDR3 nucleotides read TGCGCCAGCAGCCAAGTTAGAATAGCGGGAGAATCCGAGACCCAGTACTTC. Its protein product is CASSQVRIAGESETQYF.

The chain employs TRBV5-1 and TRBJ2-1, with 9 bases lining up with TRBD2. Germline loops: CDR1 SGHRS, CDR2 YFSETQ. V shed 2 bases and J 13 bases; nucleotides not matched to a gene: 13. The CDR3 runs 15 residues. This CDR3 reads CASSFGSGSLFGQFF. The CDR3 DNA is TGCGCCAGCAGCTTCGGTAGCGGGAGTTTGTTTGGACAGTTCTTC.

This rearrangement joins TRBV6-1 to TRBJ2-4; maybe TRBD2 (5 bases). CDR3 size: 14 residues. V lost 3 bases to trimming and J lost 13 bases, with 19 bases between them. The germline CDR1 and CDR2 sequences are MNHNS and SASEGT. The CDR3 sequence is CASSDTTMEENQYF. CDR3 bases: TGTGCCAGCAGTGACACGACGATGGAGGAAAACCAGTACTTC.

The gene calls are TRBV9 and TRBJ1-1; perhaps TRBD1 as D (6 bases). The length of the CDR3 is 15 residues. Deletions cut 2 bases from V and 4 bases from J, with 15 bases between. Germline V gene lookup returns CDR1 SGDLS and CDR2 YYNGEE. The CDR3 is CASSVSGAWGTEAFF. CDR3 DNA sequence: TGTGCCAGCAGCGTGTCAGGGGCGTGGGGCACTGAAGCTTTCTTT.

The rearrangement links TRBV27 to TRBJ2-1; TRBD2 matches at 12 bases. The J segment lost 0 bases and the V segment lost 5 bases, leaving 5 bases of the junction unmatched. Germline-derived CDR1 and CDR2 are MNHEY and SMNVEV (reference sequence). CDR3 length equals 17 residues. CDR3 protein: CASSPGTSGFSYNEQFF. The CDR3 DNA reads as TGTGCCAGCAGTCCAGGGACTAGCGGGTTCTCCTACAATGAGCAGTTCTTC.

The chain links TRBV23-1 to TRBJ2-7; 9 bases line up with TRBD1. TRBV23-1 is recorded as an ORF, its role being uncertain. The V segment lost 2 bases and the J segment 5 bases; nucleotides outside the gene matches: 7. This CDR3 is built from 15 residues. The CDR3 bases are TGCGCCAGCAGTCAACCCGGGACAGGGTTGAACGAGCAGTACGTC. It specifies CASSQPGTGLNEQYV.

The CDR3 spells CASSQDRWGLAGSEQFF. The CDR3 DNA reads TGCGCCAGCAGCCAAGATCGATGGGGACTAGCGGGAAGTGAGCAGTTCTTC. The rearrangement uses TRBV4-1 and TRBJ2-1; 13 bases are a match to TRBD2. Germline assignment: CDR1 MGHRA and CDR2 YSYEKL. The CDR3 covers 17 residues. The V segment lost 0 bases and the J segment 9 bases; nucleotides outside the gene matches: 8.

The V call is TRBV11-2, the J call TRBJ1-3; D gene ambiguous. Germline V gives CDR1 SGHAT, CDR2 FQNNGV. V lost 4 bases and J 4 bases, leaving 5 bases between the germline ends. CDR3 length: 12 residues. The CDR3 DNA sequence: TGTGCCAGCAGCTCAGGCGGAAACACCATATATTTT. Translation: CASSSGGNTIYF.

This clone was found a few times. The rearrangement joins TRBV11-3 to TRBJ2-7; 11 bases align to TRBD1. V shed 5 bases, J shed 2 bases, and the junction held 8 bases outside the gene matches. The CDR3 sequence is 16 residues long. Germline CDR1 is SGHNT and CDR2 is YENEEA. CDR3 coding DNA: TGTGCCAGCAGCCCCTCCGGGACAGGGGGGACCTACGAGCAGTACTTC. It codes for CASSPSGTGGTYEQYF.

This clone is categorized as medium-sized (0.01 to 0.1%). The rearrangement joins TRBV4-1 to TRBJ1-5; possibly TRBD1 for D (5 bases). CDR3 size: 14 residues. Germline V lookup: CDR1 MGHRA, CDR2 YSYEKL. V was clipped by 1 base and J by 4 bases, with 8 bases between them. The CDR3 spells CASSQGPGNQPQHF. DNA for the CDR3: TGCGCCAGCAGCCAAGGGCCAGGGAATCAGCCCCAGCATTTT.

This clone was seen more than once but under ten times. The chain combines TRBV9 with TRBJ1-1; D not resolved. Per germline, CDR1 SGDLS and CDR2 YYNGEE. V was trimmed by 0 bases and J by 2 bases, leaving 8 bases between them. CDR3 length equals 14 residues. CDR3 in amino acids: CASSVVGGNTEAFF. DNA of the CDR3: TGTGCCAGCAGCGTAGTCGGAGGCAACACTGAAGCTTTCTTT.

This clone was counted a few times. CDR3 DNA: TGTGCCTGGAGTCCGGGGGGCTCTGGAAACACCATATATTTT. Its protein product is CAWSPGGSGNTIYF. The chain is built from TRBV30 and TRBJ1-3, with TRBD1 as a possible D gene (5 bases). This CDR3 is 14 amino acids long. The germline V gene encodes CDR1 GTSNPN and CDR2 SVGIG (reference sequence). V lost 2 bases, J lost 0 bases, and 8 bases lay in between.

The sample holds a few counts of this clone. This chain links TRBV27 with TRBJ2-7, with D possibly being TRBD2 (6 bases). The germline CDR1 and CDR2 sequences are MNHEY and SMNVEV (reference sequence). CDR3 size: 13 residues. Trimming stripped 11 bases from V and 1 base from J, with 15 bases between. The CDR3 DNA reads TGTGCCCCGCCCGTGGGGGGTTCCTACGAGCAGTACTTC. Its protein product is CAPPVGGSYEQYF.

The CDR3 DNA sequence: TGTGCCATCGGGACTAGCGGGGGACGTAATACGCAGTATTTT. This translates into CAIGTSGGRNTQYF. The J gene is TRBJ2-3, the V gene TRBV19; 14 bases align to TRBD2. The junction had 7 bases not matched to a gene; V was cut back by 10 bases and J by 7 bases. This CDR3 comprises 14 residues. Germline lookup yields CDR1 LNHDA and CDR2 SQIVND (reference sequence).

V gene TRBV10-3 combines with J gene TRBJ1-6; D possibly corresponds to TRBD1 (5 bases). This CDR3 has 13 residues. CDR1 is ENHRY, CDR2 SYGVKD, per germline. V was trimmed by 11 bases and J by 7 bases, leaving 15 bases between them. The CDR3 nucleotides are TGTGCCTCTCAGGGTAGCGGAAATTCACCCCTCCACTTT. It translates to CASQGSGNSPLHF.